This T cell receptor (beta chain) was profiled in a study of CD8+ T cells in alopecia areata. Study-level information: Oral tofacitinib, 5 to 10 mg twice daily, was given in an open-label trial. The study, taken as a whole, reports: For lesional scalp, especially alopecia totalis/universalis, clonality was higher than in normal scalp. The study found TCR sharing across patients less clear than in mice, possibly for HLA reasons. Under tofacitinib, numerous expanded lesional clonotypes remained detectable in scalp and blood.

Investigators isolated RNA and reverse transcribed it into cDNA to act as the sequencing template. Data came from immunoSEQ multiplex PCR; TCRdb stores just in-frame clones and leaves some out. In the table there are roughly 190,000 clones, roughly three fifths of which are singletons. Details on this clone: The antigen remains unidentified.

Treatment meaning: oral pan-JAK inhibitor, 5-10 mg twice daily. This CDR3 region has 15 residues. Germline values: CDR1 SGHRS, CDR2 YFSETQ. Trimming left V 3 bases short and J 5 bases short, with 17 bases between. The V call is TRBV5-1, the J call TRBJ2-5; D might be TRBD1 (5 bases). This TCR was sampled from a human donor with alopecia areata. Sequences were derived from CD4+ T cells sorted from blood, sampled at week 4, from a patient treated with tofacitinib. The CDR3 DNA sequence: TGCGCCAGCAGCTACCAAGGGGCCGGCACGGAGACCCAGTACTTC. Its translation is CASSYQGAGTETQYF. Drawing the rest from reference TRBV5-1 and TRBJ2-5, the complete variable domain is KAGVTQTPRYLIKTRGQQVTLSCSPISGHRSVSWYQQTPGQGLQFLFEYFSETQRNKGNFPGRFSGRQFSNSRSEMNVSTLELGDSALYLCASSYQGAGTETQYFGPGTRLLVL.